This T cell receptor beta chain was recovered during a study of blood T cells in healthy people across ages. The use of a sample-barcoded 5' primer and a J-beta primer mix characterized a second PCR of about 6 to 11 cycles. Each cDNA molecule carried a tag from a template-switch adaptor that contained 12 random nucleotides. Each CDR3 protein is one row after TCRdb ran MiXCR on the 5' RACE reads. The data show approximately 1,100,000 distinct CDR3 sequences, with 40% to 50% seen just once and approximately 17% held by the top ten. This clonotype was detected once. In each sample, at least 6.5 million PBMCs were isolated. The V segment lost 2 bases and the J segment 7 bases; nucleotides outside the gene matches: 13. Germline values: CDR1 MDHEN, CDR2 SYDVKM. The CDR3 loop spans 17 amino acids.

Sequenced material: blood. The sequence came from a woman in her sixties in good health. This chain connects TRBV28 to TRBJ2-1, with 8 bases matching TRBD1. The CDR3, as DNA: TGTGCCAGCAGTTTACCCATTCAGGGGGCAGGATTAAATGAGCAGTTCTTC. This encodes CASSLPIQGAGLNEQFF.